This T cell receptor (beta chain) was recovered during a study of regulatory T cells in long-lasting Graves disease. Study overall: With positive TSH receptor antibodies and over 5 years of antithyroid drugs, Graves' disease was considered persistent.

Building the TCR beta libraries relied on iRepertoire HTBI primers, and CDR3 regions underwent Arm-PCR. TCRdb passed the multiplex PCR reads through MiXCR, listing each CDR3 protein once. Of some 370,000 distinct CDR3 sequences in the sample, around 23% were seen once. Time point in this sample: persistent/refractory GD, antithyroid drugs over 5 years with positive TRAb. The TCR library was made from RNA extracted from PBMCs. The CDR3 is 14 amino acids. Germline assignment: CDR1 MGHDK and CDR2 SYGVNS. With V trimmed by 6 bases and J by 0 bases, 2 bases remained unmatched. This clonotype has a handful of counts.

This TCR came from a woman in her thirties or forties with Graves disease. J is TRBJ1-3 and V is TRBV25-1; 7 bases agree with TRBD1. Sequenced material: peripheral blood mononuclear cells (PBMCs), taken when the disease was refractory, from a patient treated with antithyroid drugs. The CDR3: CASRDRSSGNTIYF. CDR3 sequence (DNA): TGTGCCAGCAGGGACAGGAGCTCTGGAAACACCATATATTTT.